The clone carrying this TCR beta chain came up many times. Template material for amplifying TCR beta CDR3 regions consisted of RNA transcripts. HTBI primers were the set used in a first-round RT-PCR of the TCR CDR3. Using its own MiXCR run on the multiplex PCR reads, TCRdb lists one record per CDR3 protein. The table includes roughly 570,000 distinct CDR3 sequences, around 16% detected once. The source of the sample is a study of T cells in Graves' hyperthyroidism and ophthalmopathy. The study left out patients who had uncontrolled infection, other autoimmune disease, pregnancy or lactation. From germline, CDR1 is GTSNPN and CDR2 SVGIG (reference sequence). The CDR3 consists of 16 residues. V was clipped by 4 bases and J by 2 bases; unmatched bases: 9.

This sequence originates from a woman aged 30 to 39 with Graves' hyperthyroidism. The source material was blood. The rearrangement joins TRBV30 to TRBJ2-7, with 12 bases matching TRBD2. The CDR3 loop is CAWINLGTSGPYEQYF. The CDR3 DNA is TGTGCCTGGATCAACCTTGGGACTAGCGGGCCCTACGAGCAGTACTTC.